What follows are 4 T cell receptor beta chains derived from one specimen sequenced in a study of T-cell reconstitution after alpha-beta-depleted transplantation in children. Preparation of the TCRbeta library involved a method that used unique molecular identifiers. TCRdb redid the calling of the PCR reads with MiXCR, one entry per CDR3 protein. The repertoire holds 480,000 or so distinct CDR3 sequences, over 9.5% seen once, with 2% in the top ten. The source material was PBMCs, sampled before TCRalphabeta/CD19-depleted stem cell transplant. These receptors were collected from a child aged 2-9 years with inherited bone marrow failure, due to receive a stem cell transplant.

In its sample, this clonotype was seen many times. The chain joins TRBV7-9 to TRBJ1-1; D gene ambiguous. V was cut by 5 bases and J by 2 bases, with 12 bases left in between. The CDR3 runs 14 residues. From germline, CDR1 is SEHNR and CDR2 FQNEAQ (reference sequence). The CDR3 DNA reads as TGTGCCAGCAGCGAGAGGAGCGGTAACACTGAAGCTTTCTTT. This sequence encodes CASSERSGNTEAFF.

At least ten counts were recorded for this clonotype. This rearrangement joins TRBV7-2 to TRBJ2-2, with D perhaps TRBD2 (5 bases). The CDR3 consists of 15 residues. V lost 3 bases and J 1 base, leaving 9 bases between the germline ends. Germline CDR1 SGHTA, CDR2 FQGNSA. The CDR3 protein is CASSLAGVNTGELFF. CDR3 bases: TGTGCCAGCAGCTTGGCCGGGGTGAACACCGGGGAGCTGTTTTTT.

This clonotype has at least ten counts. V usage is TRBV5-6 and J usage is TRBJ1-1, with a weak D call TRBD1 (6 bases). Germline CDR1 reads SGHDT; CDR2 reads YYEEEE. The CDR3 length is 14 residues. V dropped 0 bases and J dropped 5 bases, with 11 bases sitting between them. The chain's CDR3 is CASSLVGGRTEAFF. CDR3 in DNA: TGTGCCAGCAGCTTGGTGGGGGGGCGGACTGAAGCTTTCTTT.

The chain combines TRBV7-9 with TRBJ2-1; D gene unclear. The CDR3 is 13 amino acids. Looked up from germline, CDR1 is SEHNR and CDR2 is FQNEAQ (reference sequence). V lost 6 bases and J 12 bases, leaving 18 bases between the germline ends. CDR3 amino acids: CASSQLGIMGQFF. CDR3 in DNA: TGTGCCAGCAGTCAGCTGGGGATTATGGGGCAGTTCTTC.